Only a few counts were recorded for the clone carrying this T cell receptor (beta chain). What it recognizes is unknown. These data belong to a study of blood T cells in healthy people across ages. Findings of the study overall: Age advanced and TCR beta diversity per million T cells fell, roughly linearly.

With a J-beta primer mix and a sample-barcoded 5' primer, a second PCR ran about 6 to 11 cycles. TCRdb reprocessed the 5' RACE reads with MiXCR, giving one entry per CDR3 protein. The sample consists of 550,000 to 650,000 distinct CDR3 sequences, about 28% of them appearing once. A further study also used this sample, focusing on T cells of mothers and their children. That study reports: The sample comes from fewer than 10 healthy Caucasian donors: mothers and children.

The sequencing sample was made of blood. The clonotype originates from a boy younger than 10 in good health.

The CDR3 loop is CATSDLSSGSASGSYNEQFF. The CDR3 DNA sequence: TGTGCCACCAGTGATTTGTCTAGCGGGAGTGCCAGCGGCAGCTACAATGAGCAGTTCTTC. The chain uses TRBV24-1 and TRBJ2-1, with TRBD2 matching over 10 bases. CDR1 and CDR2 (germline): KGHDR, SFDVKD. The CDR3 is made up of 20 amino acids. V gave up 0 bases and J gave up 3 bases; unmatched junction bases: 13.